This TCR beta chain emerged from a study of blood T cell repertoires in COVID-19. As for the study in general: Acute and convalescent COVID-19 samples came from the United States, Italy and Spain. From T cells, B-cell-depleted T cells, or PBMCs came the material, which was cDNA or gDNA.

Original processing notes: The authors estimated nucleated cell counts from reference gene primer amplification. The assay was immunoSEQ multiplex PCR, and TCRdb's table has in-frame clones only and misses some. V, J and clone size are those of that table, while D and trimming were read from the DNA. Of more than 140,000 clones in the sample, about 82% are singletons; the top ten hold 7.5% to 8.5%. V was pared by 0 bases and J by 9 bases, with 7 bases of the junction left unmatched. The germline CDR1 and CDR2 sequences are MGHRA and YSYEKL. This CDR3 spans 16 amino acids. The receptor's source is a woman aged 55-69 years with acute or convalescent COVID-19. V is TRBV4-1 and J is TRBJ2-1, with TRBD2 identical over 11 bases. Sequencing was carried out using peripheral blood. This CDR3 reads CASSQDLAGGPGEQFF. In DNA, the CDR3 is TGCGCCAGCAGCCAAGACTTAGCGGGGGGGCCGGGTGAGCAGTTCTTC.